This is a list of T cell receptor beta chains from one sample in a study of early T cells in non-severe SARS-CoV-2 infection. TCRdb reanalysed the 5' RACE reads using MiXCR and keeps one entry per CDR3 protein. Found here are about 26,000 distinct CDR3 sequences, just over 4% of them singletons; the top ten hold approximately 6.2%. Material: whole blood. The receptors were gathered from an adult who was a healthcare worker with PCR-confirmed SARS-CoV-2 infection or an uninfected control (not recorded which). CDR3s include the opening cysteine and the closing phenylalanine or tryptophan. D genes are given only for firm matches. Some rows have no size entry. The others give once, few or many, or a class for an expanded clone.

>TRBV3-1|few|NA|TRBJ1-5
CASSQEAGSNQPQHF
TGTGCCAGCAGCCAAGAGGCGGGGAGCAATCAGCCCCAGCATTTT
>TRBV20-1|many|TRBD2|TRBJ2-7
CSARGERERHEQYF
TGCAGTGCTAGAGGTGAGCGGGAGCGCCACGAGCAGTACTTC
>TRBV12-2|many|NA|TRBJ2-2
CASRLDEGSIGELFF
TGTGCAAGTCGCTTAGACGAGGGCTCAATCGGGGAGCTGTTTTTT
>TRBV12-3/TRBV12-4|few|TRBD1|TRBJ1-1
CASRQQGADTEAFF
TGTGCCAGCAGACAACAGGGGGCAGACACTGAAGCTTTCTTT
>TRBV29-1|many|TRBD1|TRBJ2-1
CSVEGDRTYNEQFF
TGCAGCGTTGAGGGGGACAGGACCTACAATGAGCAGTTCTTC
>TRBV12-3/TRBV12-4|many|TRBD2|TRBJ2-3
CASSLLAGGQDTQYF
TGTGCCAGCAGTTTGCTAGCGGGAGGTCAAGATACGCAGTATTTT
>TRBV6-5|NA|NA|TRBJ2-7
CASSRSNEQYF
TGTGCCAGCAGTAGGAGCAACGAGCAGTACTTC
>TRBV12-3/TRBV12-4|few|NA|TRBJ2-5
CASSRTYQETQYF
TGTGCCAGCTCCCGGACTTACCAAGAGACCCAGTACTTC
>TRBV7-9|many|NA|TRBJ2-5
CASSFETQYF
TGTGCCAGCAGCTTCGAGACCCAGTACTTC
>TRBV13|NA|NA|TRBJ2-2
CASSAQYRSRELFF
TGTGCCAGCAGTGCCCAATATCGGAGCCGGGAGCTGTTTTTT
>TRBV5-6|many|NA|TRBJ1-2
CASTVWANYGYTF
TGTGCCAGCACCGTGTGGGCAAACTATGGCTACACCTTC
>TRBV7-2|many|TRBD1|TRBJ1-6
CASSRDRGMDSPLHF
TGTGCCAGCAGCCGGGACAGGGGCATGGATTCACCCCTCCACTTT
>TRBV5-4|many|TRBD2|TRBJ2-2
CASGGARGTPGELFF
TGTGCCAGCGGGGGTGCGCGGGGGACCCCCGGGGAGCTGTTTTTT
>TRBV5-1|many|NA|TRBJ2-7
CASSLRGDGDEQYF
TGCGCCAGCAGCTTAAGGGGGGACGGGGACGAGCAGTACTTC
>TRBV12-5|NA|TRBD2|TRBJ2-1
CASGRDYPNEQFF
TGTGCTAGTGGCCGGGACTACCCCAATGAGCAGTTCTTC
>TRBV18|many|TRBD1|TRBJ1-6
CASSPGTGGNSPLHF
TGTGCCAGCTCGCCCGGGACAGGGGGTAATTCACCCCTCCACTTT
>TRBV20-1|many|TRBD2|TRBJ2-2
CSARDRAGLATGELFF
TGCAGTGCTAGAGATCGGGCGGGACTAGCGACCGGGGAGCTGTTTTTT
>TRBV7-8|medium-sized|TRBD1|TRBJ1-2
CASSLEFTRTGSGYTF
TGTGCCAGCAGCTTAGAGTTTACGAGGACAGGGTCCGGCTACACCTTC
>TRBV18|many|TRBD1|TRBJ1-5
CASSPPTTGTGSGQPQHF
TGTGCCAGCTCACCACCGACTACCGGGACAGGCTCGGGTCAGCCCCAGCATTTT
>TRBV3-1|NA|NA|TRBJ2-2
CASSQFLTGRSGELFF
TGTGCCAGCAGCCAATTCCTGACAGGGAGGTCCGGGGAGCTGTTTTTT
>TRBV29-1|medium-sized|NA|TRBJ2-1
CSVEQVREQFF
TGCAGCGTTGAACAGGTCAGAGAGCAGTTCTTC
>TRBV29-1|NA|NA|TRBJ2-1
CSVSYNEQFF
TGCAGCGTTTCTTACAATGAGCAGTTCTTC
>TRBV19|many|NA|TRBJ2-3
CASTDTLSTDTQYF
TGTGCCAGTACGGATACCTTAAGCACAGATACGCAGTATTTT
>TRBV5-4|medium-sized|NA|TRBJ2-2
CASSLPGQRGELFF
TGTGCCAGCAGCCTCCCGGGACAACGAGGCGAGCTGTTTTTT
>TRBV20-1|many|NA|TRBJ2-7
CSARVPGTSPYEQYF
TGCAGTGCTAGAGTCCCCGGGACATCCCCCTACGAGCAGTACTTC
>TRBV6-6|medium-sized|TRBD1|TRBJ2-6
CASSSGQGGFRANVLTF
TGTGCCAGCAGTTCCGGACAGGGGGGCTTTCGGGCCAACGTCCTGACTTTC
>TRBV18|many|TRBD1|TRBJ2-5
CASSSYDGTGGLQETQYF
TGTGCCAGCTCATCGTACGACGGGACAGGGGGCCTCCAAGAGACCCAGTACTTC
>TRBV11-2|NA|NA|TRBJ1-3
CASSFRDLSSGNTIYF
TGTGCCAGCAGCTTTCGAGACCTAAGCTCTGGAAACACCATATATTTT
>TRBV7-2|many|TRBD2|TRBJ2-1
CASSFSGTYNEQFF
TGTGCCAGCAGCTTTAGCGGGACCTACAATGAGCAGTTCTTC
>TRBV12-5|many|NA|TRBJ2-6
CASAVSGANVLTF
TGTGCTAGTGCTGTCTCTGGGGCCAACGTCCTGACTTTC
>TRBV7-9|NA|NA|TRBJ2-5
CASSSPGFKETQYF
TGTGCCAGCAGCTCTCCGGGCTTTAAAGAGACCCAGTACTTC
>TRBV7-2|many|NA|TRBJ2-1
CASSLVGGSSYNEQFF
TGTGCCAGCAGCTTAGTTGGGGGGAGCTCCTACAATGAGCAGTTCTTC
>TRBV7-2|many|NA|TRBJ1-6
CASSLSQGFNSPLHF
TGTGCCAGCAGCTTGTCGCAGGGGTTCAATTCACCCCTCCACTTT
>TRBV6-6|many|NA|TRBJ1-1
CASSQFQNTEAFF
TGTGCCAGCAGTCAATTCCAGAACACTGAAGCTTTCTTT
>TRBV7-6|NA|NA|TRBJ2-2
CASSVFDSGELFF
TGTGCCAGCAGCGTTTTTGACTCCGGGGAGCTGTTTTTT
>TRBV20-1|NA|TRBD2|TRBJ2-6
CRPEREGRSGANVLTF
TGCAGGCCGGAGCGGGAGGGACGCTCTGGGGCCAACGTCCTGACTTTC
>TRBV29-1|NA|NA|TRBJ2-3
CSVSTIDTQYF
TGCAGCGTCTCGACTATCGACACGCAGTATTTT
>TRBV25-1|NA|TRBD2|TRBJ2-1
CASSEAREDPYNEQFF
TGTGCCAGCAGTGAGGCGCGGGAGGACCCCTACAATGAGCAGTTCTTC
>TRBV6-2/TRBV6-3|many|NA|TRBJ2-3
CASSYNRLDTQYF
TGTGCCAGCAGTTACAATCGGCTAGATACGCAGTATTTT
>TRBV11-2|many|NA|TRBJ2-7
CASSLTYEQYF
TGTGCCAGCAGCCTTACCTACGAGCAGTACTTC
>TRBV12-3/TRBV12-4|many|NA|TRBJ1-6
CASTPGGPNSPLHF
TGTGCCAGCACCCCGGGAGGTCCTAATTCACCCCTCCACTTT
>TRBV7-2|many|TRBD2|TRBJ2-3
CASSQRLAGVSDTQYF
TGTGCCAGCAGCCAACGACTAGCGGGAGTATCAGATACGCAGTATTTT
>TRBV29-1|NA|NA|TRBJ1-1
CSGPTDTEAFF
TGCAGCGGCCCGACAGACACTGAAGCTTTCTTT
>TRBV7-9|many|NA|TRBJ1-5
CASSPGPSTDSNQPQHF
TGTGCCAGCAGCCCCGGCCCCTCGACAGACAGCAATCAGCCCCAGCATTTT
>TRBV11-2|many|NA|TRBJ2-5
CASSSEETQYF
TGTGCCAGCAGCTCTGAAGAGACCCAGTACTTC
>TRBV19|many|NA|TRBJ1-5
CASSPGHPNQPQHF
TGTGCCAGTAGCCCGGGACACCCTAATCAGCCCCAGCATTTT
>TRBV4-1|many|NA|TRBJ1-3
CASSQSGRSISGNTIYF
TGCGCCAGCAGCCAATCGGGCCGTTCTATCTCTGGAAACACCATATATTTT
>TRBV12-3/TRBV12-4|NA|NA|TRBJ2-3
CASSRPASWGTVGQYF
TGTGCCAGCAGCCGGCCCGCCTCTTGGGGAACCGTGGGGCAGTATTTT
>TRBV7-3|NA|NA|TRBJ2-2
CASSLNRNTGELFF
TGTGCCAGCAGCTTAAATAGGAACACCGGGGAGCTGTTTTTT
>TRBV20-1|many|NA|TRBJ2-7
CSASGSARSEQYF
TGCAGTGCTAGTGGGTCCGCGAGGAGCGAGCAGTACTTC
>TRBV9|NA|NA|TRBJ2-3
CASSPTPGFTDTQYF
TGTGCCAGCAGCCCCACCCCGGGATTCACAGATACGCAGTATTTT
>TRBV20-1|NA|TRBD2|TRBJ2-3
CSARGLAGASTDTQYF
TGCAGTGCTAGGGGGTTAGCGGGAGCCTCCACAGATACGCAGTATTTT
>TRBV6-1|many|TRBD1|TRBJ1-5
CASSEQGTGAQPQHF
TGTGCCAGCAGTGAACAAGGGACAGGGGCACAGCCCCAGCATTTT